The rows below give T cell receptor beta chains drawn from one sample of a study of T cell repertoires in cytomegalovirus infection. The antigens of these receptors remain unknown. MiXCR, run by TCRdb on the reads, gives a single entry per CDR3 protein. This table holds hundreds of thousands of distinct CDR3 sequences, roughly 30% found once. The material was cultured CD8+ T cells from PBMCs, obtained from culture after CMV antigen stimulation. The origin of the receptors is a human donor in good health (CMV status not recorded). Some clones in this sample may be carry-over from other donors' samples. The CDR3 runs from the conserved cysteine through the conserved F or W. The order of the fields is V gene, CDR3 protein.

TRBV10-3,CAISDRDGEETQYF
TRBV6-1,CASILAGVTYNEQFF
TRBV6-6,CASSEGLNTQYF
TRBV20-1,CSARDSPHYGYTF
TRBV5-6,CASKPVWVLPASNQPQHF
TRBV11-1,CASRQGHTGELFF
TRBV7-8,CASSPRTGDVNEKLFF
TRBV15,CATSRDPTDTQYF
TRBV7-8,CASSLNGEKLFF
TRBV25-1,CASSGGLKYTYNEQFF
TRBV5-1,CASRARGSDYNEQFF
TRBV7-6,CASSLAAHGGREQFF
TRBV10-3,CAISVEARGVGADQPQHF
TRBV28,CASSFSRSTDTQYF
TRBV6-6,CASSYGRESSGNTIYF
TRBV5-1,CASSLGRSPSKNTEAFF
TRBV19,CASSNRDRGLEQYF
TRBV27,CASSFGGMTNQPQHF
TRBV14,CATINRGSLSNSPLHF
TRBV7-8,CASKDSGELFF
TRBV27,CASSSDRGPGKAFF
TRBV7-6,CASSLYSSYNSPLHF
TRBV24-1,CATSDHQATDGYTF
TRBV12-3/TRBV12-4,CASSFARGGYTF
TRBV18,CASSPPDRISTDTQYF
TRBV4-1,CASSQYPVDGYNSPLHF